One and the same sample provided the 14 T cell receptor beta chains below, sequenced in a study of T-cell memory formation after mild COVID-19. TCRdb recomputed calls from the 5' RACE reads with MiXCR, one row per CDR3 protein. The sample shows 180,000 or so distinct CDR3 sequences, roughly 17% of them seen only once. The sample consisted of PBMCs or a T cell subset sorted from them (not recorded which). These receptors came from an adult woman who had mild COVID-19 (a few samples of this study predate the infection). Cell type and time point are not known.

The chain links TRBV7-8 to TRBJ2-3; D is possibly TRBD2 (6 bases). From germline, CDR1 is SGHVS and CDR2 FQNEAQ. Deletions cut 5 bases from V and 0 bases from J, with 21 bases between. The CDR3 spans 18 residues. The CDR3 is CASSLLAGRDPSTDTQYF. CDR3 in DNA: TGTGCCAGCAGCCTACTGGCCGGGAGAGACCCAAGCACAGATACGCAGTATTTT.

This clonotype was seen only a few times. The chain couples TRBV18 to TRBJ2-5; a weak D match, TRBD1 (6 bases). V lost 1 base and J 5 bases, leaving 11 bases between the germline ends. This CDR3 region has 14 residues. Germline V gene sequence: CDR1 KGHSH, CDR2 LQKENI. The CDR3 DNA is TGTGCCAGCTCACCACTCAGGGGATCGGAGACCCAGTACTTC. Protein product: CASSPLRGSETQYF.

The CDR3 DNA sequence: TGTGCCAGCTCACCCCGCGGGACTAGCGGGGGCAATGAGCAGTTCTTC. It encodes CASSPRGTSGGNEQFF. This chain joins TRBV18 and TRBJ2-1, with 14 bases matching TRBD2. V lost 3 bases to trimming and J lost 6 bases; unmatched junction nucleotides: 4. Germline values: CDR1 KGHSH, CDR2 LQKENI. The CDR3 consists of 16 residues.

This clonotype has only a few counts. V is TRBV5-1 and J is TRBJ2-7; the match to TRBD2 covers 10 bases. Germline V gene lookup returns CDR1 SGHRS and CDR2 YFSETQ. The CDR3 covers 15 residues. J lost 2 bases, V lost 2 bases, and 4 bases had no gene match. The CDR3 nucleotides are TGCGCCAGCAGCTTTCGGAGCGGGGGGGCCTACGAGCAGTACTTC. It is translated as CASSFRSGGAYEQYF.

This clonotype appeared a few times. The chain couples TRBV7-3 to TRBJ2-3; D is uncertain. The length of the CDR3 is 15 residues. Trimming left V 0 bases short and J 2 bases short, with 9 bases between. From germline, CDR1 is SGHTA and CDR2 FQGTGA. The CDR3 here is CASSLTAVVTDTQYF. The CDR3, as DNA: TGTGCCAGCAGCTTAACGGCGGTGGTCACAGATACGCAGTATTTT.

The J gene is TRBJ2-1, the V gene TRBV5-1; 8 bases match TRBD2. V shed 4 bases, J shed 3 bases, and the junction held 6 bases outside the gene matches. Germline V lookup: CDR1 SGHRS, CDR2 YFSETQ. This CDR3 spans 15 amino acids. In DNA form, the CDR3 reads TGCGCCAGCAGCGCCGCGGGACTAGTCTACAATGAGCAGTTCTTC. Protein product: CASSAAGLVYNEQFF. The complete variable domain, with remaining parts taken from reference TRBV5-1 and TRBJ2-1, reads KAGVTQTPRYLIKTRGQQVTLSCSPISGHRSVSWYQQTPGQGLQFLFEYFSETQRNKGNFPGRFSGRQFSNSRSEMNVSTLELGDSALYLCASSAAGLVYNEQFFGPGTRLTVL.

V and J are TRBV10-3 and TRBJ2-7; D not resolved. This CDR3 region has 12 residues. The V gene's germline CDR1 is ENHRY and CDR2 SYGVKD. Trimming removed 4 bases at V and 4 bases at J, with 8 bases between. DNA for the CDR3: TGTGCCATCAGTGGGGGAAATTACGAGCAGTACTTC. It translates to CAISGGNYEQYF.

The chain uses TRBV5-1 and TRBJ2-7; a possible D gene is TRBD1 (6 bases). V lost 5 bases, J lost 0 bases, and 12 bases lay in between. In germline, CDR1 is SGHRS, CDR2 YFSETQ. CDR3 length: 14 amino acids. As DNA, the CDR3 is TGCGCCAGCAGGCCGGACAGCAACTCCTACGAGCAGTACTTC. Amino acid sequence: CASRPDSNSYEQYF. The full variable domain, with the rest looked up from reference TRBV5-1 and TRBJ2-7, is KAGVTQTPRYLIKTRGQQVTLSCSPISGHRSVSWYQQTPGQGLQFLFEYFSETQRNKGNFPGRFSGRQFSNSRSEMNVSTLELGDSALYLCASRPDSNSYEQYFGPGTRLTVT.

The chain uses TRBV7-2 and TRBJ2-3, with D uncertain. V shed 1 base and J shed 2 bases, with 7 bases lying between them. Germline CDR1 SGHTA, CDR2 FQGNSA. CDR3 size: 14 residues. The CDR3, as DNA: TGTGCCAGCAGCTTAGGGCGACACACAGATACGCAGTATTTT. It is translated as CASSLGRHTDTQYF.

The chain carries TRBV20-1 and TRBJ2-2; maybe TRBD2 (6 bases). The CDR3 spans 14 residues. CDR1 is DFQATT and CDR2 is SNEGSKA in the germline V gene (reference sequence). V lost 0 bases to trimming and J lost 1 base, with 6 bases between them. The CDR3 nucleotides are TGCAGTGCTAGAGACGGGAGGAACACCGGGGAGCTGTTTTTT. It translates to CSARDGRNTGELFF.

This clonotype has more than one count but fewer than ten. The chain carries TRBV5-1 and TRBJ2-7; no firm D call. The germline V and J ends were trimmed by 2 bases and 2 bases, with 17 bases remaining between them. The CDR3 extends over 16 amino acids. Germline V gene lookup returns CDR1 SGHRS and CDR2 YFSETQ. The CDR3: CASSLRSSPFTYEQYF. In DNA form, the CDR3 reads TGCGCCAGCAGCTTACGATCTAGTCCTTTCACCTACGAGCAGTACTTC.

J is TRBJ2-7 and V is TRBV6-2 or TRBV6-3; D might be TRBD2 (6 bases). Deletions cut 6 bases from V and 6 bases from J, with 15 bases between. The CDR3 runs to 13 residues. Germline values: CDR1 MNHEY, CDR2 SVGEGT. The CDR3 here is CASSRDSSREQYF. DNA of the CDR3: TGTGCCAGCAGCCGGGACTCCTCCCGCGAGCAGTACTTC.

The V gene is TRBV6-5, the J gene TRBJ1-1, with a weak D call TRBD1 (6 bases). This CDR3 spans 11 amino acids. Trimming cost V 4 bases and J 9 bases, with 9 bases left between them. Germline assignment: CDR1 MNHEY and CDR2 SVGAGI. CDR3 loop: CASSLGAQAFF. The CDR3 nucleotides read TGTGCCAGCAGTTTGGGGGCCCAAGCTTTCTTT.

This clonotype was recorded a few times. The chain links TRBV5-5 to TRBJ2-1, with 13 bases matching TRBD2. This CDR3 spans 18 amino acids. V lost 3 bases to trimming and J lost 7 bases; unmatched junction nucleotides: 13. Per germline, CDR1 SGHKS and CDR2 YYEKEE (reference sequence). The CDR3 sequence is CASSSGLAGVRGWNEQFF. The CDR3, as DNA: TGTGCCAGCAGCTCCGGACTAGCGGGGGTACGCGGCTGGAATGAGCAGTTCTTC. Full variable domain (outside the CDR3, taken from reference TRBV5-5 and TRBJ2-1): DAGVTQSPTHLIKTRGQQVTLRCSPISGHKSVSWYQQVLGQGPQFIFQYYEKEERGRGNFPDRFSARQFPNYSSELNVNALLLGDSALYLCASSSGLAGVRGWNEQFFGPGTRLTVL.